Listed here is a single T cell receptor (beta chain). This specimen belongs to a study of blood T cell repertoires in COVID-19. As for the study in general: The United States, Italy and Spain were the sources of the acute and convalescent COVID-19 samples. The analysed material was cDNA or gDNA that came from T cells, B-cell-depleted T cells, or PBMCs.

Using immunoSEQ multiplex PCR, the repertoire was profiled, and TCRdb retains in-frame clones only, with some absent. The data contain 130,000 to 150,000 clones, about 86% of them seen just once; the ten biggest clones take up over 2.5%. Material: peripheral blood. This TCR came from a woman of 80 years or more with acute or convalescent COVID-19.

The CDR3 DNA reads TGCAGTGCTAGTAGTCAGGGCAATCAGCCCCAGCATTTT. This sequence encodes CSASSQGNQPQHF. The chain carries TRBV20-1 and TRBJ1-5; no reliable D call. V dropped 3 bases and J dropped 2 bases, with 8 bases sitting between them. The CDR3 covers 13 residues. Germline-derived CDR1 and CDR2 are DFQATT and SNEGSKA (reference sequence).